This entry is about one TCR beta chain. The antigen is not known. Regarding donors, all were healthy bone marrow donors. This CDR3 is 19 amino acids long. Germline V gene data show CDR1 as SGHDT and CDR2 as YYEEEE. Germline trimming cut 5 bases from V and 5 bases from J; bases unmatched to any gene: 20. This entry is derived from a study of cytomegalovirus exposure and HLA in healthy donors. Points from the study as a whole: The study carried out a later analysis of TCR beta sequences. It associated approximately 16,000 of them with specific HLA alleles at a false discovery rate of 0.05.

PCR used 60 Vbeta primers and 13 Jbeta primers. Per the original methods: Roughly 11 million of the about 80 million unique TCR beta chains counted in a later analysis were shared. Sequenced by immunoSEQ multiplex PCR; TCRdb stores in-frame clones only, minus some. D and trimming were read from the DNA, whereas the V and J calls and clone size are those reported in that table. Its table records 100,000 to 150,000 clones. The origin of this receptor is a man younger than 30 in good health and CMV-seronegative. The chain joins TRBV5-6 to TRBJ2-3; 10 bases agree with TRBD2. The sequencing sample was made of PBMCs. The CDR3 DNA sequence: TGTGCCAGCAGTTTCGAACCTTTGGTGAGCGGGAGGGCTGGAGATACGCAGTATTTT. Translation gives CASSFEPLVSGRAGDTQYF.